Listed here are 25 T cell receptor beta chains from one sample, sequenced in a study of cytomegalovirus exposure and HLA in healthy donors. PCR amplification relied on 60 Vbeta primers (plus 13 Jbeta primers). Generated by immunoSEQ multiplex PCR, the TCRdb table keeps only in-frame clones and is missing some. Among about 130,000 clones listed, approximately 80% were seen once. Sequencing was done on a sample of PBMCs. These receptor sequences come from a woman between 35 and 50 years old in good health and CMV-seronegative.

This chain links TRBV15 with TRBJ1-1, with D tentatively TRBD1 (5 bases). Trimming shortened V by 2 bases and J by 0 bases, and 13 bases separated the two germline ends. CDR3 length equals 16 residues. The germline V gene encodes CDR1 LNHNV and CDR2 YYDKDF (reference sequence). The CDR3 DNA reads TGTGCCACCAGCAGAAACAGGTTACTAATGAACACTGAAGCTTTCTTT. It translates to CATSRNRLLMNTEAFF.

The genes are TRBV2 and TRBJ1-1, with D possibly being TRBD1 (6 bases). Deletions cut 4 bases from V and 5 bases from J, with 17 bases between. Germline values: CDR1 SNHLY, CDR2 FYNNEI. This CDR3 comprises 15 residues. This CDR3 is CASSANRAPGTEAFF. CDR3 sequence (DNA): TGTGCCAGCAGTGCTAACAGGGCCCCGGGTACTGAAGCTTTCTTT.

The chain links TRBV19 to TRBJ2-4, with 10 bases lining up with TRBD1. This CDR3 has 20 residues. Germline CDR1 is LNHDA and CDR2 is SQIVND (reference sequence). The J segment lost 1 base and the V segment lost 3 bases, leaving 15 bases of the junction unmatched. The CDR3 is CASSMDGQGVLGGAKNIQYF. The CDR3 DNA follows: TGTGCCAGTAGTATGGACGGACAGGGGGTATTAGGAGGGGCCAAAAACATTCAGTACTTC.

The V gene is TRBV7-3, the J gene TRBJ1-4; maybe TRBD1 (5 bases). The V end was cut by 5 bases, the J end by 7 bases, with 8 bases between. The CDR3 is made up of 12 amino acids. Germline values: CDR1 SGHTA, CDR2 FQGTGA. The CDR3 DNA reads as TGTGCCAGCAGCAACCAGGGTGAAAAACTGTTTTTT. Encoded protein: CASSNQGEKLFF.

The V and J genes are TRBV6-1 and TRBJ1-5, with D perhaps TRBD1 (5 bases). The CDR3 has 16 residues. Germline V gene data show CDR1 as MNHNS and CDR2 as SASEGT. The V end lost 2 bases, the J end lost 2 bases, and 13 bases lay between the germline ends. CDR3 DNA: TGTGCCAGCAGTGAAAGGGGTCAGATTGGCAATCAGCCCCAGCATTTT. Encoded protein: CASSERGQIGNQPQHF.

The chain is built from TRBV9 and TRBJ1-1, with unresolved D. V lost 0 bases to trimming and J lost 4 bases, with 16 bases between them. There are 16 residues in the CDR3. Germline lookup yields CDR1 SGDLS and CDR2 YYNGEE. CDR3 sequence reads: CASSVGAPLVGTEAFF. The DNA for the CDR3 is TGTGCCAGCAGCGTAGGGGCACCCCTGGTCGGCACTGAAGCTTTCTTT.

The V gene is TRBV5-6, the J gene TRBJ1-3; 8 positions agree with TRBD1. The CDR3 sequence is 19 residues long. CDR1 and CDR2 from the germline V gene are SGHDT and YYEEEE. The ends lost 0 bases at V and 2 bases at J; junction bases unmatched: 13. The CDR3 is CASSLGFSRTGRAGNTIYF. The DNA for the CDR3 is TGTGCCAGCAGCTTGGGATTCTCCCGGACAGGGAGAGCTGGAAACACCATATATTTT.

The CDR3, as DNA: TGTGCCAGCAGCCAAGAGGCAGGGGTAGAGACCCAGTACTTC. Translation: CASSQEAGVETQYF. The chain carries TRBV14 and TRBJ2-5, with a tentative D call TRBD1 (6 bases). The V end lost 0 bases, the J end lost 4 bases, and 9 bases lay between the germline ends. Germline V gene lookup returns CDR1 SGHDN and CDR2 FVKESK. This CDR3 has 14 amino acids. Based on the CDR3 plus reference TRBV14 and TRBJ2-5, the full variable domain is EAGVTQFPSHSVIEKGQTVTLRCDPISGHDNLYWYRRVMGKEIKFLLHFVKESKQDESGMPNNRFLAERTGGTYSTLKVQPAELEDSGVYFCASSQEAGVETQYFGPGTRLLVL.

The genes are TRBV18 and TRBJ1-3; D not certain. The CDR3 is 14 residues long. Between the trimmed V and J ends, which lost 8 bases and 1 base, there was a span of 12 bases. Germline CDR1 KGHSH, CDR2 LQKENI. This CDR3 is CASSGRESGNTIYF. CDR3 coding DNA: TGTGCCAGCAGTGGACGGGAGTCTGGAAACACCATATATTTT.

CDR3 sequence: CASSQVGEDKQFF. In DNA, the CDR3 is TGCGCCAGCAGCCAAGTTGGCGAGGATAAGCAGTTCTTC. The chain joins TRBV4-1 to TRBJ2-1; the D is unclear. CDR3 size: 13 residues. Trimming left V 1 base short and J 11 bases short, with 12 bases between. CDR1 and CDR2 (germline): MGHRA, YSYEKL.

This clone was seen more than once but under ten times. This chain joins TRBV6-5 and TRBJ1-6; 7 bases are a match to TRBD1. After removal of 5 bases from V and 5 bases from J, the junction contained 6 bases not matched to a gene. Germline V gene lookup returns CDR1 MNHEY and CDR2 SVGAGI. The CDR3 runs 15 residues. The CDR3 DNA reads TGTGCCAGCAGTATCAACAGGGGAAATAATTCACCCCTCCACTTT. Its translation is CASSINRGNNSPLHF.

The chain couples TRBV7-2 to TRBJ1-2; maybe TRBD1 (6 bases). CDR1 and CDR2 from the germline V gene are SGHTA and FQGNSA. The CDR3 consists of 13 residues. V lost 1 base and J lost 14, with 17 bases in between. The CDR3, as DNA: TGTGCCAGCAGCTTAGGGGGGAACAGGGCTGTTACCTTC. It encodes CASSLGGNRAVTF.

The CDR3 protein is CASSEARNQPQHF. For the CDR3, the DNA is TGTGCCAGCTCTGAAGCGAGGAATCAGCCCCAGCATTTT. The chain combines TRBV18 with TRBJ1-5, with D uncertain. In germline, CDR1 is KGHSH, CDR2 LQKENI. The V and J ends lost 6 bases and 4 bases respectively, with 10 bases between them. This CDR3 has 13 residues. The entire variable domain, with the rest obtained from reference TRBV18 and TRBJ1-5, is as follows: NAGVMQNPRHLVRRRGQEARLRCSPMKGHSHVYWYRQLPEEGLKFMVYLQKENIIDESGMPKERFSAEFPKEGPSILRIQQVVRGDSAAYFCASSEARNQPQHFGDGTRLSIL.

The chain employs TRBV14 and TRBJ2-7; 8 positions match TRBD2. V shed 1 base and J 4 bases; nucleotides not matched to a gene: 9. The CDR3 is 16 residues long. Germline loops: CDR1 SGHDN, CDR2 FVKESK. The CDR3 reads CASSQGLSGSGYEQYF. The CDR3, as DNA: TGTGCCAGCAGCCAAGGGTTGAGCGGGAGCGGGTACGAGCAGTACTTC.

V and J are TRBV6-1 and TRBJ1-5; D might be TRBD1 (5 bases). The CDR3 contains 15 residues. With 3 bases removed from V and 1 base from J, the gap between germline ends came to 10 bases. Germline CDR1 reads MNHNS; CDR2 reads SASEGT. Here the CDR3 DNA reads TGTGCCAGCAGTGATGGCAGGGCAAGCAATCAGCCCCAGCATTTT. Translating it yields CASSDGRASNQPQHF.

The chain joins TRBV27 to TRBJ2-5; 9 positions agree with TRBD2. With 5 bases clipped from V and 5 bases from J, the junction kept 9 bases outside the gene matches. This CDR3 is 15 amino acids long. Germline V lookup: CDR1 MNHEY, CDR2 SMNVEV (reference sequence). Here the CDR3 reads CASSAGTSFRETQYF. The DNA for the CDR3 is TGTGCCAGCAGTGCCGGGACTAGCTTTCGGGAGACCCAGTACTTC.

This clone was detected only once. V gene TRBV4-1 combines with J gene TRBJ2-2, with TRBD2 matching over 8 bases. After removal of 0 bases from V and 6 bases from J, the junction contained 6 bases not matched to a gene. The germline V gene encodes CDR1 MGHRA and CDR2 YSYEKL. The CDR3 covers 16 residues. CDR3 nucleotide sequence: TGCGCCAGCAGCCAAGATAGACTAGCGATTTCCGGGGAGCTGTTTTTT. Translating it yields CASSQDRLAISGELFF.

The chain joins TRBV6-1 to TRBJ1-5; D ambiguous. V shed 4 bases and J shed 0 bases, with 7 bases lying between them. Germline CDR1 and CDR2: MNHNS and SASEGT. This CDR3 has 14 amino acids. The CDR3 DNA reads TGTGCCAGCAGTGGGAGGTATAGCAATCAGCCCCAGCATTTT. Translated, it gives CASSGRYSNQPQHF.

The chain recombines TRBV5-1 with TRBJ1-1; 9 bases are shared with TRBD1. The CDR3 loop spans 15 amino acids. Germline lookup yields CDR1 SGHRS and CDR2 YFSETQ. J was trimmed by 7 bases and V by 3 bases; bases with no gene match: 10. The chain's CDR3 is CASSWGDRVSSEAFF. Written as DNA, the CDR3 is TGCGCCAGCAGCTGGGGGGACAGGGTATCAAGTGAAGCTTTCTTT.

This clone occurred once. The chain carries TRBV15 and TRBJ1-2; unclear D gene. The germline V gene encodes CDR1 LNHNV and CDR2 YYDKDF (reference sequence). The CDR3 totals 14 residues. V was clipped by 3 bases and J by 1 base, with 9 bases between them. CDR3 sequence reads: CATSRVGGNYGYTF. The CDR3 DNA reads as TGTGCCACCAGCAGGGTGGGAGGTAACTATGGCTACACCTTC.

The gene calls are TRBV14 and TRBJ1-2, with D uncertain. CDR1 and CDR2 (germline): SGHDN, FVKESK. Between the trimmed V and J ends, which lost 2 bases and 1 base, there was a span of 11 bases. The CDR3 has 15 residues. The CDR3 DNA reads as TGTGCCAGCAGCCAAAGCTTGGGCAGTAACTATGGCTACACCTTC. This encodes CASSQSLGSNYGYTF.

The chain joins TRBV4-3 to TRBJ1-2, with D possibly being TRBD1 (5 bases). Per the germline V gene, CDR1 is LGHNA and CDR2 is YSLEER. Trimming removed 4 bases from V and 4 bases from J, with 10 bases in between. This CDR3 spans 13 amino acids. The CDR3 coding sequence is TGCGCCAGCAGCCGCCAGGGCGGCTATGGCTACACCTTC. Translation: CASSRQGGYGYTF.

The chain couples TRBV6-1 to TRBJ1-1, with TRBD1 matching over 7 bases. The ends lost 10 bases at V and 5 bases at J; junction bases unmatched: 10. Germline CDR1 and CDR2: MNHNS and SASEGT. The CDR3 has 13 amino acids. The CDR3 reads CATRGTAWTEAFF. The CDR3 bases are TGTGCCACCAGAGGGACAGCGTGGACTGAAGCTTTCTTT.

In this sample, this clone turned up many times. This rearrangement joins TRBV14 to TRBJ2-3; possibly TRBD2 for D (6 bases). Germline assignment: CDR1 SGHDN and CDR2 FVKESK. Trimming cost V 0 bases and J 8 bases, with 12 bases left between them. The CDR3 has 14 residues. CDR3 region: CASSQEGWRGTQYF. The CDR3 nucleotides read TGTGCCAGCAGCCAAGAAGGGTGGAGGGGTACGCAGTATTTT.

CDR3 loop: CASSESGGYNSPLHF. The CDR3 region has the DNA TGTGCCAGCAGTGAATCGGGAGGGTACAATTCACCCCTCCACTTT. The chain joins TRBV6-1 to TRBJ1-6, with unresolved D. Per the germline V gene, CDR1 is MNHNS and CDR2 is SASEGT. This CDR3 contains 15 residues. Trimming took 2 bases from V and 7 from J, leaving 12 bases between them.